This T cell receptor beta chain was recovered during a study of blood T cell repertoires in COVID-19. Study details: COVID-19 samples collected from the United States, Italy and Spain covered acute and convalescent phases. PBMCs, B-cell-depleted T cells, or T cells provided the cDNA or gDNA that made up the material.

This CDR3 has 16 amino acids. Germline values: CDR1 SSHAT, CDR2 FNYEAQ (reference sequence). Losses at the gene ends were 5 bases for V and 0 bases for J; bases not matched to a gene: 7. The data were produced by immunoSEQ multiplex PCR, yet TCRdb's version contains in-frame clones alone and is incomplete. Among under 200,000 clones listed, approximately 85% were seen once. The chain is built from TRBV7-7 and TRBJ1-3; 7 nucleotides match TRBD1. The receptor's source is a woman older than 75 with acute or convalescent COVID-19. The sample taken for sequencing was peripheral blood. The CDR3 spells CASSQGDFTSGNTIYF. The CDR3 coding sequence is TGTGCCAGCAGCCAGGGGGACTTTACCTCTGGAAACACCATATATTTT.